Given below is one TCR beta chain in context. The data were obtained in a study of blood T cell repertoires in COVID-19. Turning to the study itself: T cells, B-cell-depleted T cells, or PBMCs supplied cDNA or gDNA.

Data came from immunoSEQ multiplex PCR; TCRdb stores just in-frame clones and leaves some out. Of approximately 210,000 clones in the sample, around 82% were seen once. Germline V gene data show CDR1 as MNHEY and CDR2 as SVGEGT. This CDR3 is 14 amino acids long. V was trimmed by 4 bases and J by 3 bases, leaving 11 bases between them. This clonotype originated in a woman aged 80 or older with acute or convalescent COVID-19. The chain combines TRBV6-2 or TRBV6-3 with TRBJ2-3; D perhaps matches TRBD2 (6 bases). Input material: peripheral blood. DNA of the CDR3: TGTGCCAGCAGTTGGGGGGTAGGGACAGATACGCAGTATTTT. Its protein is CASSWGVGTDTQYF.